The clone carrying this T cell receptor (beta chain) showed up many times. The data were taken from a study of patients and donors after allogeneic stem cell transplantation. TCRdb fed the RT-PCR reads into MiXCR, producing one record per CDR3 protein. The sample consists of around 10,000 distinct CDR3 sequences, approximately 22% of them appearing once. The CDR3 is 14 amino acids. Trimming removed 0 bases from V and 6 bases from J, with 11 bases in between. Germline loops: CDR1 LGHNA, CDR2 YSLEER. Sequenced material: blood, either unsorted or a sorted T cell fraction (not recorded which). This sequence joins TRBV4-3 and TRBJ1-1; perhaps TRBD1 as D (5 bases). The receptor was derived from a human donor who was either an allogeneic HSCT recipient or a stem cell or donor lymphocyte infusion donor (not recorded which). It is not recorded whose cells these are; they may come from a transplant donor. Written as DNA, the CDR3 is TGCGCCAGCAGCCAAGAGGTCAGGGAGGCTGAAGCTTTCTTT. It specifies CASSQEVREAEAFF.